The next 3 T cell receptor beta chains were all read from a single sample in a study of T cell repertoires in cytomegalovirus infection. TCRdb passed the reads through MiXCR, listing each CDR3 protein once. Seen here are fewer than 300,000 distinct CDR3 sequences, around 25% observed once, and the top ten hold over 11%. Sequencing used PBMCs. These receptors were collected from a human donor in good health (CMV status not recorded). Some clones in this sample may be carry-over from other donors' samples.

This clonotype was observed many times. V is TRBV7-8 and J is TRBJ2-4; 10 bases map to TRBD1. There are 17 residues in the CDR3. Germline CDR1 and CDR2: SGHVS and FQNEAQ. The junction had 8 bases not matched to a gene; V was cut back by 0 bases and J by 6 bases. As DNA, the CDR3 is TGTGCCAGCAGCTTAGCGTCGGGACAGGGGCCGACAAACATTCAGTACTTC. Its protein is CASSLASGQGPTNIQYF. Full variable domain (rest looked up from reference TRBV7-8 and TRBJ2-4): GAGVSQSPRYKVAKRGQDVALRCDPISGHVSLFWYQQALGQGPEFLTYFQNEAQLDKSGLPSDRFFAERPEGSVSTLKIQRTQQEDSAVYLCASSLASGQGPTNIQYFGAGTRLSVL.

The chain has TRBV3-1 and TRBJ2-7, with a possible D match to TRBD1 (5 bases). The CDR3 sequence is 14 residues long. Looked up from germline, CDR1 is LGHDT and CDR2 is YNNKEL (reference sequence). The ends were cut back, 1 base at V and 4 bases at J, with 11 bases in the middle. The CDR3 DNA follows: TGTGCCAGCAGCCAAGGCAGGGTTTTATACGAGCAGTACTTC. It is translated as CASSQGRVLYEQYF.

V usage is TRBV6-6 and J usage is TRBJ2-1; D is unresolved. V was trimmed by 0 bases and J by 5 bases, leaving 5 bases between them. The CDR3 runs to 13 residues. The germline V gene encodes CDR1 MNHNY and CDR2 SVGAGI (reference sequence). The CDR3 here is CASSYSSHNEQFF. CDR3 sequence (DNA): TGTGCCAGCAGTTACTCGTCGCACAATGAGCAGTTCTTC.